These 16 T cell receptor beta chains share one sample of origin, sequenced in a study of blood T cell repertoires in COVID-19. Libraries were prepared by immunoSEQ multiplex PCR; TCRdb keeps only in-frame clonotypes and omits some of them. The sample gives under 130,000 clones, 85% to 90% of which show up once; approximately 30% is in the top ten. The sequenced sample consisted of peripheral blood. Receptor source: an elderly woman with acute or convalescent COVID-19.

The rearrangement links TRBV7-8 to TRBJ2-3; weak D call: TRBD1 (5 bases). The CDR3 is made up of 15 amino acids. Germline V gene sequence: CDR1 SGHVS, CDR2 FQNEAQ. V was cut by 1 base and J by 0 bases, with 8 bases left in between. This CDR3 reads CASSLVGASTDTQYF. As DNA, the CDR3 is TGTGCCAGCAGCTTAGTAGGGGCTAGCACAGATACGCAGTATTTT.

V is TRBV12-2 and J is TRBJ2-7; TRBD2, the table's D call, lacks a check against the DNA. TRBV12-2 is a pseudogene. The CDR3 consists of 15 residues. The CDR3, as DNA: TGTGCAAGCCATAAAGGGACTAGCGTGTCCTACGAGCAGTACTTC. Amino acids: CASHKGTSVSYEQYF.

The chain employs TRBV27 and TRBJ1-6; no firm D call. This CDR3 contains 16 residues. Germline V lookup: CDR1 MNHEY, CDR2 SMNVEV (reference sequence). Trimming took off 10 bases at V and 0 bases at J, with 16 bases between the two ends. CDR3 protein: CATRLVTSSYNSPLHF. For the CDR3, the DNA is TGTGCCACCAGACTAGTTACGAGCTCCTATAATTCACCCCTCCACTTT.

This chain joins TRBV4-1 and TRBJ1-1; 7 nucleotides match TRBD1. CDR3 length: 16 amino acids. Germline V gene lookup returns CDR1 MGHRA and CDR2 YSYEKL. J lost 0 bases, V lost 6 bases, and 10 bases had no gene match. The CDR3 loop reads CASSSGQVIMNTEAFF. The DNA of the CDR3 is TGCGCCAGCAGTTCAGGACAGGTGATTATGAACACTGAAGCTTTCTTT.

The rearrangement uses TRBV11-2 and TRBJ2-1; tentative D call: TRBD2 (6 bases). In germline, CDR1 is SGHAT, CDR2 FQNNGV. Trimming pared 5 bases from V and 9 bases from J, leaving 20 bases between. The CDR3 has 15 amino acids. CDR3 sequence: CASSRATGGAVEQFF. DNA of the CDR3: TGTGCCAGCAGCCGAGCGACGGGCGGGGCGGTTGAGCAGTTCTTC.

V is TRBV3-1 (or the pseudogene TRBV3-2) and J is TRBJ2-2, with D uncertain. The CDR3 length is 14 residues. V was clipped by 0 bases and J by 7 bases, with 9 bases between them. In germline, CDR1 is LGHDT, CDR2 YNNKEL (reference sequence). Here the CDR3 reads CASSQDRAFGELFF. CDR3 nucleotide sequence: TGTGCCAGCAGCCAAGATCGAGCGTTCGGGGAGCTGTTTTTT.

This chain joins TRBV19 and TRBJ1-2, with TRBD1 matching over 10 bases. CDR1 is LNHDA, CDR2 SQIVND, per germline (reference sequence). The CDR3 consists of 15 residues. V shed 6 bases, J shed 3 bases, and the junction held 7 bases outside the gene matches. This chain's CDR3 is CASRQPGQGYYGYTF. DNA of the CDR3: TGTGCCAGTAGACAACCGGGACAGGGGTACTATGGCTACACCTTC.

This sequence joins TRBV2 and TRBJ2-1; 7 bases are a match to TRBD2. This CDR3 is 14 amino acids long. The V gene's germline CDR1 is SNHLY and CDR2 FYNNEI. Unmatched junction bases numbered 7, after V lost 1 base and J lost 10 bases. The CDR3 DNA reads TGTGCCAGCAGTGAAGGCCCGGGACTATTAGAGCAGTTCTTC. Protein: CASSEGPGLLEQFF.

The CDR3 sequence: CASSLVVLPPHNEQFF. The CDR3 region has the DNA TGTGCCAGCAGCTTAGTCGTACTACCTCCCCACAATGAGCAGTTCTTC. The chain uses TRBV11-2 and TRBJ2-1; D remains unclear. The CDR3 spans 16 residues. V was shortened by 1 base and J by 5 bases, with 15 bases between the two germline ends. Germline loops: CDR1 SGHAT, CDR2 FQNNGV.

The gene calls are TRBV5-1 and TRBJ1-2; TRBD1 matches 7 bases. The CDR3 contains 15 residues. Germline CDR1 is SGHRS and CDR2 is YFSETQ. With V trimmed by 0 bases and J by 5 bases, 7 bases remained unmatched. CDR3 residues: CASSLARSGGYGYTF. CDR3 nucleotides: TGCGCCAGCAGCTTGGCCCGGTCAGGGGGTTATGGCTACACCTTC.

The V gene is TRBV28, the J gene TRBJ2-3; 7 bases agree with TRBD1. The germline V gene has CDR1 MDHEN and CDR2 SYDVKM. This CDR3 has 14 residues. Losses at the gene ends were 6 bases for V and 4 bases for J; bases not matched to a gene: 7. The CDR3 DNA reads TGTGCCAGCAGATTGGAGCAGGGGGCAGATACGCAGTATTTT. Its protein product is CASRLEQGADTQYF.

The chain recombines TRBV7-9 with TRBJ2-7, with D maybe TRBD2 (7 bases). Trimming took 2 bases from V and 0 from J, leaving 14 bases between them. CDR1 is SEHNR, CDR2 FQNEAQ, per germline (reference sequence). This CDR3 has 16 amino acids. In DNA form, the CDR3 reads TGTGCCAGCAGCTTAATGGCGGGGGCGTCCTCCTACGAGCAGTACTTC. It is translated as CASSLMAGASSYEQYF.

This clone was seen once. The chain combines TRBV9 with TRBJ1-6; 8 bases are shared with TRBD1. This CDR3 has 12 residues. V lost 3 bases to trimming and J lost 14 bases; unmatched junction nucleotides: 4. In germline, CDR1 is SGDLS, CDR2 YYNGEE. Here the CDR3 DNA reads TGTGCCAGCAGCGGACAGGGGTTATCCCTCCACTTT. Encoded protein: CASSGQGLSLHF.

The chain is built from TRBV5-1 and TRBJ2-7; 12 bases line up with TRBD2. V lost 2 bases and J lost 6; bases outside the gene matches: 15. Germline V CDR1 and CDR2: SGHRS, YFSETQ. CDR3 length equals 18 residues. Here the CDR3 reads CASSLLTSGGKTATEQYF. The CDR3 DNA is TGCGCCAGCAGCTTACTAACTAGCGGGGGGAAAACCGCTACCGAGCAGTACTTC.

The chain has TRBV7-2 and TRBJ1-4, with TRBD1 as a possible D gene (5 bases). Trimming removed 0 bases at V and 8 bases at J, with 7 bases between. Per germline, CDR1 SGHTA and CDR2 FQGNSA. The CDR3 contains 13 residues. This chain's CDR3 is CASSLAAGEKLFF. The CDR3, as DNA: TGTGCCAGCAGCTTAGCGGCAGGGGAAAAACTGTTTTTT.

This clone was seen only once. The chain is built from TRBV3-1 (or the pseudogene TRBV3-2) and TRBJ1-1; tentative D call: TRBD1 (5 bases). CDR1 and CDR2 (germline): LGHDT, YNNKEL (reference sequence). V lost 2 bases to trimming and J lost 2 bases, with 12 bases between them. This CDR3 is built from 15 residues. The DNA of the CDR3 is TGTGCCAGCAGCCAAAGACAGAGCTACAACACTGAAGCTTTCTTT. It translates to CASSQRQSYNTEAFF.